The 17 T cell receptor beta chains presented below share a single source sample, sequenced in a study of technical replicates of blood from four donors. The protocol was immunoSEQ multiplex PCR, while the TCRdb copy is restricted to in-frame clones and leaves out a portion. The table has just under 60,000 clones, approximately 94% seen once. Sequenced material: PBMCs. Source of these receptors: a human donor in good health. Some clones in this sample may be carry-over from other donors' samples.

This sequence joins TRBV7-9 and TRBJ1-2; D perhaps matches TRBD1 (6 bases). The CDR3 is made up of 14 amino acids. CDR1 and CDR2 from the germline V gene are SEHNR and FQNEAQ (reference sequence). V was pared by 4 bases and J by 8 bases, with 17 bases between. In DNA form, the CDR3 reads TGTGCCAGCAGCTCCGGGGCAGGGGCGCTGGGCTACACCTTC. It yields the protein CASSSGAGALGYTF.

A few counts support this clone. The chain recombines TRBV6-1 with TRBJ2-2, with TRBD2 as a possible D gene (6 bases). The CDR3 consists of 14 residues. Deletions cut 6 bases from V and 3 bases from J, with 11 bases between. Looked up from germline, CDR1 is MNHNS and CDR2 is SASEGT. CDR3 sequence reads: CASSGGDHTGELFF. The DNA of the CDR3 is TGTGCCAGCAGCGGCGGGGACCACACCGGGGAGCTGTTTTTT.

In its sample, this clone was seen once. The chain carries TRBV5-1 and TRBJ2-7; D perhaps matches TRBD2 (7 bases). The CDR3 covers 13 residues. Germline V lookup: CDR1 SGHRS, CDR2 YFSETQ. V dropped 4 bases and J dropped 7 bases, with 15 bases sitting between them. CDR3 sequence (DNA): TGCGCCAGCAGCCGCGACGGGGGGCAGGAGCAGTACTTC. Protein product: CASSRDGGQEQYF.

The CDR3 DNA sequence: TGTGCCAGCAGCAAACGGGAACAGGGGGCCTTTGAGCAGTTCTTC. Translating gives CASSKREQGAFEQFF. V gene TRBV11-1 combines with J gene TRBJ2-1; 9 bases line up with TRBD1. Germline V lookup: CDR1 SGHAT, CDR2 FQDESV (reference sequence). V shed 5 bases and J 9 bases; nucleotides not matched to a gene: 11. The CDR3 is 15 residues long.

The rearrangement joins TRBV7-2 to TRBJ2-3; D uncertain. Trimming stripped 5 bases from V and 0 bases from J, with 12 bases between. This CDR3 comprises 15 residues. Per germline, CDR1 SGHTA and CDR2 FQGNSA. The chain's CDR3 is CASSNTDWSTDTQYF. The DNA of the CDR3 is TGTGCCAGCAGCAATACTGATTGGAGCACAGATACGCAGTATTTT.

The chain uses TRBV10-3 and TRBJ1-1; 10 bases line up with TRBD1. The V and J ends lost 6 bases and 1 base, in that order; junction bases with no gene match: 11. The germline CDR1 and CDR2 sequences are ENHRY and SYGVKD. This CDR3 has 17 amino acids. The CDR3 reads CAIRETGGQGTNTEAFF. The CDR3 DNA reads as TGTGCCATCAGAGAGACAGGGGGCCAGGGTACGAACACTGAAGCTTTCTTT.

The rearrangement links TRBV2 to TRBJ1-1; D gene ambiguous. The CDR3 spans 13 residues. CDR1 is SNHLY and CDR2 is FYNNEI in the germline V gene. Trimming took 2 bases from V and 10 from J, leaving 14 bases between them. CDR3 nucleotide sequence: TGTGCCAGCAGTGAACTCCGCGTGCAACCAGCTTTCTTT. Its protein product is CASSELRVQPAFF.

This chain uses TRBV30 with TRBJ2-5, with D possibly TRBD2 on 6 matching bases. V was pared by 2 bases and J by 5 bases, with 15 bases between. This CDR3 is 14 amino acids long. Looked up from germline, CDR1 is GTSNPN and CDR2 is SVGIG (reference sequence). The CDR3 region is CAWSRGGGRETQYF. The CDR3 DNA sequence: TGTGCCTGGAGTCGGGGTGGAGGGAGGGAGACCCAGTACTTC.

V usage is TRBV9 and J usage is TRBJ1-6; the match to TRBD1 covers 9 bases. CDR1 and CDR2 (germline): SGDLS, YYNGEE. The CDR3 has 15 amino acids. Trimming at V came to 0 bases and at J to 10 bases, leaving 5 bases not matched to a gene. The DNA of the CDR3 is TGTGCCAGCAGCGTAGTCGACAGGGGGGTATCACCCCTCCACTTT. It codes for CASSVVDRGVSPLHF.

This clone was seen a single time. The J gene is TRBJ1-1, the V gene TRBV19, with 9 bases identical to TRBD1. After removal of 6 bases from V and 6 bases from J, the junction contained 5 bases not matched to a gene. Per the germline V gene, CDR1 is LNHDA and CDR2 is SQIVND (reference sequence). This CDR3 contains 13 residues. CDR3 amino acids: CASSQQGAAEAFF. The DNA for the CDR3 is TGTGCCAGTAGCCAACAGGGGGCAGCTGAAGCTTTCTTT.

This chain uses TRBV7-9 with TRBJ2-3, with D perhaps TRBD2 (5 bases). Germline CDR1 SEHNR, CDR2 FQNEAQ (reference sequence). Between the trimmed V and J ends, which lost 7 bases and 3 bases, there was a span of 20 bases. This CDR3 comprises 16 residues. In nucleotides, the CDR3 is TGTGCCAGCACCAATCTGGCGTCGGGAACTACAGATACGCAGTATTTT. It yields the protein CASTNLASGTTDTQYF.

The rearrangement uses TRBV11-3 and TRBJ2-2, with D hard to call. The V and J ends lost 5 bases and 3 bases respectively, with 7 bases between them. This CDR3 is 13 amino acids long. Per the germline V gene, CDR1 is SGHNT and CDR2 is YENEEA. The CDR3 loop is CASSNKYTGELFF. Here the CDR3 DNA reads TGTGCCAGCAGCAACAAGTACACCGGGGAGCTGTTTTTT.

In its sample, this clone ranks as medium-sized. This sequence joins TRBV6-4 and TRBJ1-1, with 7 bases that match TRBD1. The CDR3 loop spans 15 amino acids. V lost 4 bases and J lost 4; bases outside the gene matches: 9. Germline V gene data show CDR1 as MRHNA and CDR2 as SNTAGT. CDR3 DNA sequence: TGTGCCAGCAGTGGGGTTGAGGCAGGGGGCACTGAAGCTTTCTTT. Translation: CASSGVEAGGTEAFF.

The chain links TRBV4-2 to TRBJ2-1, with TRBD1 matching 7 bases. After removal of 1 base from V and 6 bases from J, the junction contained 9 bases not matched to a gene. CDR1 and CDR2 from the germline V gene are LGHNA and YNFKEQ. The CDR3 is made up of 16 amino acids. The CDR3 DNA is TGTGCCAGCAGCCAAGGTTCTCTGGGGACAGTCAATGAGCAGTTCTTC. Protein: CASSQGSLGTVNEQFF.

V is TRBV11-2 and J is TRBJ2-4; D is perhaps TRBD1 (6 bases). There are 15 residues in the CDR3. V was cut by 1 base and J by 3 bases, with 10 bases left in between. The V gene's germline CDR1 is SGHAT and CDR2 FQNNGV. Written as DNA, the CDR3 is TGTGCCAGCAGCTTAGCTCCAGGGGACAAAAACATTCAGTACTTC. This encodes CASSLAPGDKNIQYF.

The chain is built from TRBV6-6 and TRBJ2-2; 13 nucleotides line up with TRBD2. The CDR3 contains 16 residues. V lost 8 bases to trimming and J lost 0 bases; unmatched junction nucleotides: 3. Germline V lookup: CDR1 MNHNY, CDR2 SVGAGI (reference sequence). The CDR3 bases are TGTGCCAGCGGGACTAGCGGGACTTCGAACACCGGGGAGCTGTTTTTT. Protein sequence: CASGTSGTSNTGELFF.

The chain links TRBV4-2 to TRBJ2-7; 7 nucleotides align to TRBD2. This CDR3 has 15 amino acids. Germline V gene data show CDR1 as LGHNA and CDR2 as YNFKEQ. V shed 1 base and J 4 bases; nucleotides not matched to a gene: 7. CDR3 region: CASSQGEGRVYEQYF. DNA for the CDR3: TGTGCCAGCAGCCAAGGGGAGGGACGGGTATACGAGCAGTACTTC.